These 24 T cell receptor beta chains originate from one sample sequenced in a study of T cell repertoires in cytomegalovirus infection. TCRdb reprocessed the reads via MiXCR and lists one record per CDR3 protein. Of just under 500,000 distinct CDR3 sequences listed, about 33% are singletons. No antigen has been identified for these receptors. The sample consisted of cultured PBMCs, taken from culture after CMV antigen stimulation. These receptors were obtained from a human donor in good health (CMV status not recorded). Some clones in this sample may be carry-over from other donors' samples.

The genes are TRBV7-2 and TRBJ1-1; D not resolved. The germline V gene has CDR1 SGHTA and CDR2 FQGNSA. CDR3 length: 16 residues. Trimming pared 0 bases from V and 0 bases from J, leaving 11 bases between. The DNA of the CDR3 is TGTGCCAGCAGCTTAGCCGGACGGACCATGAACACTGAAGCTTTCTTT. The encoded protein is CASSLAGRTMNTEAFF. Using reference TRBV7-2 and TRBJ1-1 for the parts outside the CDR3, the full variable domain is GAGVSQSPSNKVTEKGKDVELRCDPISGHTALYWYRQSLGQGLEFLIYFQGNSAPDKSGLPSDRFSAERTGGSVSTLTIQRTQQEDSAVYLCASSLAGRTMNTEAFFGQGTRLTVV.

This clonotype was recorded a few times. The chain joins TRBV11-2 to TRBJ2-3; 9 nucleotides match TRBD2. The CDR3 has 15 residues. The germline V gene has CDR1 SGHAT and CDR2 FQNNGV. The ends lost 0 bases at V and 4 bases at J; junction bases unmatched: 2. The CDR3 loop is CASSLEAGGADTQYF. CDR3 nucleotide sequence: TGTGCCAGCAGCTTAGAAGCGGGAGGCGCAGATACGCAGTATTTT.

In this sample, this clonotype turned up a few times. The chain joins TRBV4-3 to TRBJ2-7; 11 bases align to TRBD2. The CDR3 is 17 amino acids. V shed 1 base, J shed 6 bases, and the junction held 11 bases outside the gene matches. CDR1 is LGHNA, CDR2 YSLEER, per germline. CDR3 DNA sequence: TGCGCCAGCAGCCAAGGTAGCGGGAGGGCCGGTCTTGCCGAGCAGTACTTC. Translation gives CASSQGSGRAGLAEQYF.

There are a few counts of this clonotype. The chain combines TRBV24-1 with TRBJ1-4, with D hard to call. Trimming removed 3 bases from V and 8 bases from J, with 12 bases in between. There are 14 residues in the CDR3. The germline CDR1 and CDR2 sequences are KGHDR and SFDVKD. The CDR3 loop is CATSDPLGGEKLFF. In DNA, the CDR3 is TGTGCCACCAGTGATCCGCTCGGAGGCGAAAAACTGTTTTTT.

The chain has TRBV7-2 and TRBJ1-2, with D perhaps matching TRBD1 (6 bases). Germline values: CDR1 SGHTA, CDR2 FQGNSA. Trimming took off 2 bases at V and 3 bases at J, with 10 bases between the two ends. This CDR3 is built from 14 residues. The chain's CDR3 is CASSLRDTYYGYTF. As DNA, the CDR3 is TGTGCCAGCAGCTTACGGGACACCTACTATGGCTACACCTTC.

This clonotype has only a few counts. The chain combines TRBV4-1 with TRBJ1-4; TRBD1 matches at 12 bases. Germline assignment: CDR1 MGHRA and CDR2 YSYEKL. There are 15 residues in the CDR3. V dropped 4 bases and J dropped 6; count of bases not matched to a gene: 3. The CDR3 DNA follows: TGCGCCAGCAGCCCAGGGACAGGGGGCGATGAAAAACTGTTTTTT. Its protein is CASSPGTGGDEKLFF.

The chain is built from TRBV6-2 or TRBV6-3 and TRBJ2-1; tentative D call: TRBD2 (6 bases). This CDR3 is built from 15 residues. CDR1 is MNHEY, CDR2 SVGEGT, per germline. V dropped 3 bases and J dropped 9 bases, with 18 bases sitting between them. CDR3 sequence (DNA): TGTGCCAGCAGTTATCAGGGACTCCCAGGGAGTGAGCAGTTCTTC. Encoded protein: CASSYQGLPGSEQFF.

The CDR3 region is CASSRGSGNEQFF. CDR3 DNA: TGTGCCAGCAGTCGCGGTTCGGGGAATGAGCAGTTCTTC. The V gene is TRBV27, the J gene TRBJ2-1, with D perhaps TRBD2 (5 bases). V gave up 5 bases and J gave up 7 bases, with 12 bases separating them. CDR1 is MNHEY, CDR2 SMNVEV, per germline (reference sequence). The CDR3 consists of 13 residues.

In DNA form, the CDR3 reads TGTGCCAGCAGCTTAGCCGATCGACCCGGGCCCTCTGGAAACACCATATATTTT. It translates to CASSLADRPGPSGNTIYF. This sequence joins TRBV7-9 and TRBJ1-3, with D unclear. The CDR3 runs to 18 residues. Germline V gene lookup returns CDR1 SEHNR and CDR2 FQNEAQ (reference sequence). V lost 0 bases to trimming and J lost 0 bases, with 15 bases between them.

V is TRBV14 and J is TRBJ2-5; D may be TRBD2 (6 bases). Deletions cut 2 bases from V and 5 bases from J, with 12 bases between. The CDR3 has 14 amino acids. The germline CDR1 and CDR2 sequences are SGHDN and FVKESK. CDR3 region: CASSQPGLWETQYF. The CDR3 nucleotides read TGTGCCAGCAGCCAACCGGGACTCTGGGAGACCCAGTACTTC.

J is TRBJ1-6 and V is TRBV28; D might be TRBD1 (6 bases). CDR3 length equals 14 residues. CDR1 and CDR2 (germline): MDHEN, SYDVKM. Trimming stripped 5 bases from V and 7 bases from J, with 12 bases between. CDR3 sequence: CASSVGTWNSPLHF. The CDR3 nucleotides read TGTGCCAGCAGTGTCGGGACATGGAATTCACCCCTCCACTTT.

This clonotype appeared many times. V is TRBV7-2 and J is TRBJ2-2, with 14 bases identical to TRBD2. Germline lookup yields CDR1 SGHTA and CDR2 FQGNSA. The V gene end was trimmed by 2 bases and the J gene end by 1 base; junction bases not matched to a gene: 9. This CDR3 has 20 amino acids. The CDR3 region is CASSLWGLAGVGGNTGELFF. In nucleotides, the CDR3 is TGTGCCAGCAGCTTATGGGGACTAGCGGGAGTTGGAGGGAACACCGGGGAGCTGTTTTTT.

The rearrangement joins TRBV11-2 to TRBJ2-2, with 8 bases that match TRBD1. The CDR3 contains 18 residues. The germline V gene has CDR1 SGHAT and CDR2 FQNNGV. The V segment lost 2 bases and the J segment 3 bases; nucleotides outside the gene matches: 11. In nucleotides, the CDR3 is TGTGCCAGCAGCTTATACGCCCCCGGACAGGGATACACCGGGGAGCTGTTTTTT. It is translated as CASSLYAPGQGYTGELFF.

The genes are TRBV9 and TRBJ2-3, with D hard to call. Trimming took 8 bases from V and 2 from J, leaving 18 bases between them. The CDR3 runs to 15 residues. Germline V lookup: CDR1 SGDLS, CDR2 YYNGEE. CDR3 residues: CARFRGLCHTDTQYF. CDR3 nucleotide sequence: TGTGCCAGGTTCCGTGGCTTATGCCACACAGATACGCAGTATTTT.

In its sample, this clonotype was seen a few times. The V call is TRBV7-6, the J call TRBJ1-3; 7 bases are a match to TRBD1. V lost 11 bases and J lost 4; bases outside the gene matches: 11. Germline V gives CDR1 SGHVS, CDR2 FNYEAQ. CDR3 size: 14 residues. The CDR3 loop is CAGSTGQPGNTIYF. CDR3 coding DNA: TGTGCCGGCTCGACAGGGCAACCCGGAAACACCATATATTTT.

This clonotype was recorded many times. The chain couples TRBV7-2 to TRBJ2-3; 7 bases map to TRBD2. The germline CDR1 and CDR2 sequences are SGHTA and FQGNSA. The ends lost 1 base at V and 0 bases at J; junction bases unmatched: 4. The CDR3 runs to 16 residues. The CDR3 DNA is TGTGCCAGCAGCTTAGGGGCTAGCGGTAGCACAGATACGCAGTATTTT. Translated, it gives CASSLGASGSTDTQYF. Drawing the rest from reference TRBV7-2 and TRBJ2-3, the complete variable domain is GAGVSQSPSNKVTEKGKDVELRCDPISGHTALYWYRQSLGQGLEFLIYFQGNSAPDKSGLPSDRFSAERTGGSVSTLTIQRTQQEDSAVYLCASSLGASGSTDTQYFGPGTRLTVL.

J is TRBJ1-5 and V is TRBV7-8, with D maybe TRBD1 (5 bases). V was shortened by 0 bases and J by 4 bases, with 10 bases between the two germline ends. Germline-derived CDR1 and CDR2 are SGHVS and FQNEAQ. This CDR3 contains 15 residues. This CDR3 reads CASSLARGFNQPQHF. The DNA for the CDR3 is TGTGCCAGCAGCTTAGCGCGGGGGTTTAATCAGCCCCAGCATTTT.

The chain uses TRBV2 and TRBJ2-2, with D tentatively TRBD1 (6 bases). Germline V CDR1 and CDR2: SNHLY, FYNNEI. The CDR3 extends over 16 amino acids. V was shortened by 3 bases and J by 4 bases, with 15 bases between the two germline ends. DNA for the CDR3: TGTGCCAGCAGTGACAGGACAGCGTATACCACCGGGGAGCTGTTTTTT. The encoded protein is CASSDRTAYTTGELFF.

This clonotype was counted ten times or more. CDR3 sequence (DNA): TGTGCCAGCAGCCCAGTTCCCGTGAACACTGAAGCTTTCTTT. Amino acids: CASSPVPVNTEAFF. This sequence joins TRBV7-2 and TRBJ1-1; D gene uncertain. Trimming shortened V by 5 bases and J by 0 bases, and 10 bases separated the two germline ends. CDR3 length equals 14 residues. CDR1 is SGHTA, CDR2 FQGNSA, per germline.

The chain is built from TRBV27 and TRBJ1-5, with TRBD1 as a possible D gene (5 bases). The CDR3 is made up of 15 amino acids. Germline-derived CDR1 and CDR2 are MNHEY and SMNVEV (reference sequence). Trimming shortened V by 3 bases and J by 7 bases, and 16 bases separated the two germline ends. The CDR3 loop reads CASSLSGPVAQPQHF. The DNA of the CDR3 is TGTGCCAGCAGTTTGTCAGGGCCGGTAGCCCAGCCCCAGCATTTT.

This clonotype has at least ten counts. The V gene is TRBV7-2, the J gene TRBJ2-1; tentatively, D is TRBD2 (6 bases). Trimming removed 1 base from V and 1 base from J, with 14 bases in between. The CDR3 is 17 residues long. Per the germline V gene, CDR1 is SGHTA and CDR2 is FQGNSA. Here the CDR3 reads CASSLDSGRWSYNEQFF. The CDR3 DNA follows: TGTGCCAGCAGCTTAGATTCCGGGAGATGGTCCTACAATGAGCAGTTCTTC.

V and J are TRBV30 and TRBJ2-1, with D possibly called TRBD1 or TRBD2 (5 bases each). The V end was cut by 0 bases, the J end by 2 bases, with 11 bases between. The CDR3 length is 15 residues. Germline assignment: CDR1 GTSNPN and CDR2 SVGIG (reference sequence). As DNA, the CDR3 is TGTGCCTGGAGTGTAGGTGGGACCCCCTACAATGAGCAGTTCTTC. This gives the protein CAWSVGGTPYNEQFF.

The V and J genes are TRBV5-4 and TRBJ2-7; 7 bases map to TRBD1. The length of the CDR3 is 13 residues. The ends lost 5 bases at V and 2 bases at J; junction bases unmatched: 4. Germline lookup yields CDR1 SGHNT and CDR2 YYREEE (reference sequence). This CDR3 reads CASRGTAAYEQYV. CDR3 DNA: TGTGCCAGCAGGGGGACAGCCGCCTACGAGCAGTACGTC.

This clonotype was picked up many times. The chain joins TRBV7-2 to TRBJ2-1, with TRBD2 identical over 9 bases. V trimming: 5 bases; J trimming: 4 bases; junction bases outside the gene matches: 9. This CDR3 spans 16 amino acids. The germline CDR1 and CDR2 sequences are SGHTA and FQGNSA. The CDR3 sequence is CASSQTTSGFYNEQFF. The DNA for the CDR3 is TGTGCCAGCAGCCAAACGACTAGCGGATTTTACAATGAGCAGTTCTTC.